This T cell receptor (beta chain) appears in the sequencing data of a study of T-cell reconstitution after alpha-beta-depleted transplantation in children. With regard to this clonotype: The target antigen is unknown.

Regarding the study as a whole: The authors attributed T-cell counts and diversity one year after transplant mostly to newly produced T cells.

For TCRbeta, the library was prepared with unique molecular identifiers. One entry per CDR3 protein results from TCRdb running MiXCR on the PCR reads. This sample has about 870,000 distinct CDR3 sequences, with roughly 16% found just once. After removal of 6 bases from V and 3 bases from J, the junction contained 5 bases not matched to a gene. CDR3 size: 13 residues. The V gene's germline CDR1 is SQVTM and CDR2 ANQGSEA. This sequence originates from a male patient between 10 and 17 years old who had a stem cell transplant for acute lymphoblastic leukemia, so the T cells may come from the graft donor. Sample: PBMCs, mostly from graft donor cells, taken 360 days after TCRalphabeta/CD19-depleted stem cell transplant. This chain joins TRBV29-1 and TRBJ2-1; 7 bases map to TRBD2. DNA of the CDR3: TGCAGCGTCGACCGGGAGGACTACAATGAGCAGTTCTTC. Translating it yields CSVDREDYNEQFF.